The 5 T cell receptor beta chains given below trace back to one sample, sequenced in a study of cytomegalovirus exposure and HLA in healthy donors (dated by TCRdb to 2016 to 2017). Library construction relied on the immunoSEQ multiplex PCR assay. A mixture of 60 forward primers for TCR Vbeta segments and 13 reverse primers for TCR Jbeta segments was used in the multiplex PCR. TCRdb holds this immuneACCESS table with in-frame rearrangements only. Some clones are missing; in checked studies, unresolved V genes explain under half, and the rest has no known cause. For this sample the table gives tens of thousands of clones, of which less than 55% were detected only once. The ten largest clones add up to roughly 2% of the sample. The sequenced material came from PBMCs. The receptors derive from a woman aged 50 to 65 in good health and CMV-seronegative.

The CDR3 region is CACQRDRYEGTGELFF. Here the CDR3 DNA reads TGTGCCTGCCAGCGGGACCGGTACGAGGGCACCGGGGAGCTGTTTTTT. The genes are TRBV30 and TRBJ2-2, with 7 bases identical to TRBD2. Germline V gene lookup returns CDR1 GTSNPN and CDR2 SVGIG (reference sequence). The CDR3 covers 16 residues. The V gene end was trimmed by 6 bases and the J gene end by 4 bases; junction bases not matched to a gene: 14.

The V gene is TRBV6-1, the J gene TRBJ2-1, with TRBD2 matching 11 bases. Germline CDR1 is MNHNS and CDR2 is SASEGT. The CDR3 covers 16 residues. The ends lost 2 bases at V and 9 bases at J; junction bases unmatched: 9. The CDR3 DNA is TGTGCCAGCAGTGAAAGGGCTAGCGGGGGGAATGGTGAGCAGTTCTTC. This sequence encodes CASSERASGGNGEQFF.

This clone came up a few times. The genes are TRBV9 and TRBJ1-5; the D gene is possibly TRBD1 (6 bases). V lost 4 bases to trimming and J lost 2 bases, with 13 bases between them. There are 15 residues in the CDR3. Germline lookup yields CDR1 SGDLS and CDR2 YYNGEE. The CDR3 is CASSPTGSGNQPQHF. DNA for the CDR3: TGTGCCAGCAGCCCCACAGGGTCGGGCAATCAGCCCCAGCATTTT.

This clone turned up a few times. The J gene is TRBJ1-2, the V gene TRBV19, with unresolved D. The ends were cut back, 6 bases at V and 1 base at J, with 9 bases in the middle. The germline V gene encodes CDR1 LNHDA and CDR2 SQIVND (reference sequence). The CDR3 sequence is 13 residues long. The CDR3 nucleotides read TGTGCCAGTAGCGAGGGCCTTAACTATGGCTACACCTTC. It translates to CASSEGLNYGYTF.

CDR3 nucleotide sequence: TGTGCCAGCAGCACACCGGGGGGCGGCGAGCAGTACTTC. Its translation is CASSTPGGGEQYF. This rearrangement joins TRBV7-9 to TRBJ2-7; tentatively, D is TRBD2 (7 bases). Trimming removed 5 bases from V and 6 bases from J, with 14 bases in between. The germline CDR1 and CDR2 sequences are SEHNR and FQNEAQ (reference sequence). The CDR3 length is 13 residues. The full variable domain, with the rest looked up from reference TRBV7-9 and TRBJ2-7, is DTGVSQNPRHKITKRGQNVTFRCDPISEHNRLYWYRQTLGQGPEFLTYFQNEAQLEKSRLLSDRFSAERPKGSFSTLEIQRTEQGDSAMYLCASSTPGGGEQYFGPGTRLTVT.